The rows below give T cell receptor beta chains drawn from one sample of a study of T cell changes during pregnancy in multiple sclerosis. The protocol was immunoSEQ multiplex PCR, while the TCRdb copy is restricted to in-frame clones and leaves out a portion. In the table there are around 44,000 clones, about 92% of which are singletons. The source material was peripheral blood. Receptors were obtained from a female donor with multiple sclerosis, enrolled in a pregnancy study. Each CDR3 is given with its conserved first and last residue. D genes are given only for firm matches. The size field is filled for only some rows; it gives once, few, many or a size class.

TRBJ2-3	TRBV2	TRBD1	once	TGTGCCAGCGGGGGGGACAGGGGAACGGGAGTGAGCACAGATACGCAGTATTTT	CASGGDRGTGVSTDTQYF
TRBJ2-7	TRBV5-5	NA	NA	TGTGCCAGCAGCTTGGGGTCTCCCTCCTACGAGCAGTACTTC	CASSLGSPSYEQYF
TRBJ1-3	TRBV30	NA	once	TGTGCCTGGAGTGTACGGGGGAACACCATATATTTT	CAWSVRGNTIYF
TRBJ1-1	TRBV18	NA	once	TGTGCCAGCTCAGAAACCAGGAGGAACACTGAAGCTTTCTTT	CASSETRRNTEAFF
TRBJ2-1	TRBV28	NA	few	TGTGCCAGCACCACCGGAGGGACTCCAAATGAGCAGTTCTTC	CASTTGGTPNEQFF
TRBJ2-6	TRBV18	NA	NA	TGTGCCAGCTCACCGCGGAACTCTGGGGCCAACGTCCTGACTTTC	CASSPRNSGANVLTF
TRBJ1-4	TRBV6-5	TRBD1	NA	TGTGCCAGCAGTTACTCCTTCACAGGGGCTAATGAAAAACTGTTTTTT	CASSYSFTGANEKLFF
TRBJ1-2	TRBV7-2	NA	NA	TGTGCCAGCACCTCTGCTGGCTTTCATGGCTACACCTTC	CASTSAGFHGYTF
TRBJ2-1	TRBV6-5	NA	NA	TGTGCCAGCAGTTACGGCGGACTAACATACAATGAGCAGTTCTTC	CASSYGGLTYNEQFF
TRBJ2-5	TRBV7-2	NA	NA	TGTGCCAGCAGCAAGGACAGCCTCCAAGAGACCCAGTACTTC	CASSKDSLQETQYF
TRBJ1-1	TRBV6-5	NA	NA	TGTGCCAGCAGATCCAGTACTAAAGCTTTCTTT	CASRSSTKAFF
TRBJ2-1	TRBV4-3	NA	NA	TGCGCCAGCAGCCAGTACACTTCGGACTACAATGAGCAGTTCTTC	CASSQYTSDYNEQFF
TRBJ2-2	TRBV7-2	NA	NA	TGTGCCAGCAGCCTAGACTCCTGGGGTGGGGAGCTGTTTTTT	CASSLDSWGGELFF
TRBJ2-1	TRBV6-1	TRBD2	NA	TGTGCCAGCAGTGTGAGAGGGACTAGGGGACCCAATGAGCAGTTCTTC	CASSVRGTRGPNEQFF
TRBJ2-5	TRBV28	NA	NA	TGTGCCAGCAGTTTGGCCCGCTTAGAAGAGACTCAAGAGACCCAGTACTTC	CASSLARLEETQETQYF
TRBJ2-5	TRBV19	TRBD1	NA	TGTGCCAGTAGTACGACAGGGGGCGTCCAGACCCAGTACTTC	CASSTTGGVQTQYF
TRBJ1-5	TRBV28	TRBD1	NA	TGTGCCAGCGCGGACAGGGGTCCTCATCAGCCCCAGCATTTT	CASADRGPHQPQHF
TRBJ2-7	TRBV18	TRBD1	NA	TGTGCCAGCTCACCCCCGGACAGGAGCTCCTACGAGCAGTACTTC	CASSPPDRSSYEQYF
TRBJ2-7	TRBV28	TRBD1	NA	TGTGCCAGCAGGACAGGGGGCGGGTACGAGCAGTACTTC	CASRTGGGYEQYF
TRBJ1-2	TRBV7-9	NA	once	TGTGCCAGCAGCCCCCAGACAGCTAACTATGGCTACACCTTC	CASSPQTANYGYTF
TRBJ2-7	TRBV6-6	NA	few	TGTGCCAGCAAACCATCAGGGAGTCCCTACGAGCAGTACTTC	CASKPSGSPYEQYF
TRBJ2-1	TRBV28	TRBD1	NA	TGTGCCAGCAGCCTAACAGGGGCCGGATCTCTGAGCTCCTACAATGAGCAGTTCTTC	CASSLTGAGSLSSYNEQFF
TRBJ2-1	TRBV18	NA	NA	TGTGCCAGCTCGCAGACGGATGAGCAGTTCTTC	CASSQTDEQFF
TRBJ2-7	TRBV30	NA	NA	TGTGCCTGGGGGACTTTGACCTACGAGCAGTACTTC	CAWGTLTYEQYF
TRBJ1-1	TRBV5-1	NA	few	TGCGCCAGCAGATCTCTGGGGGTAGCTTTCTTT	CASRSLGVAFF
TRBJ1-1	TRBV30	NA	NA	TGTGCCTGGGACAGGATGAACACTGAAGCTTTCTTT	CAWDRMNTEAFF
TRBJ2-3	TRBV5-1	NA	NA	TGCGCCAGCAGCTTGGCGGGAGTGCCCCCAGATACGCAGTATTTT	CASSLAGVPPDTQYF
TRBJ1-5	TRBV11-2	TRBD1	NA	TGTGCCAGCAGCTTATCGGGACAGGTATTTCAGCCCCAGCATTTT	CASSLSGQVFQPQHF
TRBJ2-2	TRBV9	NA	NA	TGTGCCAGCAGCGTAGTGGCATTCTCCGGGGAGCTGTTTTTT	CASSVVAFSGELFF
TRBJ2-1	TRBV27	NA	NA	TGTGCCAGCAGACTAAAGGGGTTTTTCTACAATGAGCAGTTCTTC	CASRLKGFFYNEQFF
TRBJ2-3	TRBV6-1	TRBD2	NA	TGTGCCAGCAGTCTACTAGCGGGAGGTGCGGATACGCAGTATTTT	CASSLLAGGADTQYF
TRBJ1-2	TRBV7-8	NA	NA	TGTGCCAGCAGCTTAGTCGCAGGATCTAACTATGGCTACACCTTC	CASSLVAGSNYGYTF
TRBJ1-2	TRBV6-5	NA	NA	TGTGCCAGCAGTTACTCGTTTTTGGGGGGCAAGAATGGCTACACCTTC	CASSYSFLGGKNGYTF
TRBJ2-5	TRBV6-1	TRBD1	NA	TGTGCCAGCAATGAGTTAGGGACAGGACCACAAGAGACCCAGTACTTC	CASNELGTGPQETQYF
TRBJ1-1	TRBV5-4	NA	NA	TGTGCCAGCAGCTTGGGACAGGCGTACACTGAAGCTTTCTTT	CASSLGQAYTEAFF
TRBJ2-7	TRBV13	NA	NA	TGTGCCAGCAGCTTGAGGCCTAGTACGAGTAGTGAGCAGTACTTC	CASSLRPSTSSEQYF
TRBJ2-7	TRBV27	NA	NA	TGTGCCAGCAGTCCGACCCCCGGGTTTCGTTTTAGCTCCTACGAGCAGTACTTC	CASSPTPGFRFSSYEQYF
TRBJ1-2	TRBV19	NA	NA	TGTGCCAGTAGTCCCCGGGATTCTCAGCGCGACTATGGCTACACCTTC	CASSPRDSQRDYGYTF
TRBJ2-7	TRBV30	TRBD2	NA	TGTGCCTGGGGGAGGGACGAGCAGTACTTC	CAWGRDEQYF
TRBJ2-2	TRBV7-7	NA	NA	TGTGCTAGCAGCCCAATTCGATCGCCCGGGGAGCTGTTTTTT	CASSPIRSPGELFF
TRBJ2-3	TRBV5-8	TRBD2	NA	TGTGCCAGCAGCCAGGGGACTAGCGGGGCAGATACGCAGTATTTT	CASSQGTSGADTQYF
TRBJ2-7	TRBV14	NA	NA	TGTGCCAGCAGCCAAGGTATTCTGCCCTCCTACGAGCAGTACTTC	CASSQGILPSYEQYF
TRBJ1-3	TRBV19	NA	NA	TGTGCCAGTAGTGAGACAGGCGGAAACACCATATATTTT	CASSETGGNTIYF
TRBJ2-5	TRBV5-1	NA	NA	TGCGCCAGCAGCTTGGGTCGGACCGTCCTTGAGACCCAGTACTTC	CASSLGRTVLETQYF
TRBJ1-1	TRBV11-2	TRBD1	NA	TGTGCCACTTCGACAGGGGCGGGCACTGAAGCTTTCTTT	CATSTGAGTEAFF
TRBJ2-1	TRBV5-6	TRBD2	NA	TGTGCCAGCAGCCTCCGGGGGACTACATACAATGAGCAGTTCTTC	CASSLRGTTYNEQFF
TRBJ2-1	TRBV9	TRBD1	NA	TGTGCCAGCAGCGTAGTGGGACAGGGGGCCGGGAATGAGCAGTTCTTC	CASSVVGQGAGNEQFF
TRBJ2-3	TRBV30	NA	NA	TGTGCCTGGCAATCCTGGGGGTTGGGTACAGATACGCAGTATTTT	CAWQSWGLGTDTQYF
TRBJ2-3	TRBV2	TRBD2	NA	TGTGCCAGTAAATCTGGGACTAGTAGGGGACCAGATACGCAGTATTTT	CASKSGTSRGPDTQYF
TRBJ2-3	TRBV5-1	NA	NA	TGCGCCAGCAGCTTGGAAGGGCGTCAAGATACGCAGTATTTT	CASSLEGRQDTQYF
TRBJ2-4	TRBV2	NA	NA	TGTGCCAGCAGTGAGGAGGGAGTGGTTCCCAAAAACATTCAGTACTTC	CASSEEGVVPKNIQYF
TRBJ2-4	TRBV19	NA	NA	TGTGCCAGTAGTATCTCCACGACTAACATTCAGTACTTC	CASSISTTNIQYF
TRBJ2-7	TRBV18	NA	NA	TGTGCCAGCTCCCCGGAGGGGGCATACGAGCAGTACTTC	CASSPEGAYEQYF
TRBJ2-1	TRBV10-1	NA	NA	TGCGCCAGCAGTGAGTACGAGAGGGGAGACAATGAGCAGTTCTTC	CASSEYERGDNEQFF